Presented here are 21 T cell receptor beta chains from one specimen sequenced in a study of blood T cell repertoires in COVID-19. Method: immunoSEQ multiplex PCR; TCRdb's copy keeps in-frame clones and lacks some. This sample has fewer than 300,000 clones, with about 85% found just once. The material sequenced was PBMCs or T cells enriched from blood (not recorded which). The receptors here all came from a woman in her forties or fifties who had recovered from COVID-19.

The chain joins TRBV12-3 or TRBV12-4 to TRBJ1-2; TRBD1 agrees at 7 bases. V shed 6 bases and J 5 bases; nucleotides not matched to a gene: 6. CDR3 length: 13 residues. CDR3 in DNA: TGTGCCAGCAGCAACGGACAGGCTTATGGCTACACCTTC. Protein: CASSNGQAYGYTF.

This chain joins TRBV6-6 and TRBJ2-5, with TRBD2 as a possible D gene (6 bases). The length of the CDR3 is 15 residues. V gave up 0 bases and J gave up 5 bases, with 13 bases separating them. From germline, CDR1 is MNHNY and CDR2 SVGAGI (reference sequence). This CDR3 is CASSYSVGGKETQYF. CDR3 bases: TGTGCCAGCAGTTACTCAGTCGGGGGAAAGGAGACCCAGTACTTC.

DNA of the CDR3: TGTGCCAGCAGTTTATTACAGGAGAATCAGCCCCAGCATTTT. Translated, it gives CASSLLQENQPQHF. The chain uses TRBV28 and TRBJ1-5; D perhaps matches TRBD1 (5 bases). Trimming took 1 base from V and 4 from J, leaving 8 bases between them. This CDR3 comprises 14 residues. Germline loops: CDR1 MDHEN, CDR2 SYDVKM.

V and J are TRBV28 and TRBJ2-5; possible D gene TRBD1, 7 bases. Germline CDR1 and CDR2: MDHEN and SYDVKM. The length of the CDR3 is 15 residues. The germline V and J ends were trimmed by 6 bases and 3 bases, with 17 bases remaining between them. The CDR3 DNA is TGTGCCAGCAGCCCCCCCGCGGGGACAGAAGAGACCCAGTACTTC. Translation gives CASSPPAGTEETQYF.

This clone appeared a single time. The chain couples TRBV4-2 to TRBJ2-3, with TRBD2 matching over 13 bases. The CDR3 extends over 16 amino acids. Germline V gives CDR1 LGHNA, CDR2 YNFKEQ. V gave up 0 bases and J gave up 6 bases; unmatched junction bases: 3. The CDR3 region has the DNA TGTGCCAGCAGCCAAGAACTAGCGGGAGGGCCCGATACGCAGTATTTT. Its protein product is CASSQELAGGPDTQYF.

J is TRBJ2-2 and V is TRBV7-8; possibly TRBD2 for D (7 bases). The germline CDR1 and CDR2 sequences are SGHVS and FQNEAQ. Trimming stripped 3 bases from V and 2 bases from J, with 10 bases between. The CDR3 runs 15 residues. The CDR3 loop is CASSLRGPNTGELFF. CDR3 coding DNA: TGTGCCAGCAGCTTGCGGGGGCCTAACACCGGGGAGCTGTTTTTT.

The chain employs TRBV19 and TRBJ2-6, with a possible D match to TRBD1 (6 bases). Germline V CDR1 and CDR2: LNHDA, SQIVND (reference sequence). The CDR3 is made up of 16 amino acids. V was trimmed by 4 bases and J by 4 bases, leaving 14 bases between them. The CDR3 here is CASSNPRGSGANVLTF. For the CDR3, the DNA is TGTGCCAGTAGTAACCCCAGGGGATCCGGGGCCAACGTCCTGACTTTC. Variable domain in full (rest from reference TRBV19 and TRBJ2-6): DGGITQSPKYLFRKEGQNVTLSCEQNLNHDAMYWYRQDPGQGLRLIYYSQIVNDFQKGDIAEGYSVSREKKESFPLTVTSAQKNPTAFYLCASSNPRGSGANVLTFGAGSRLTVL.

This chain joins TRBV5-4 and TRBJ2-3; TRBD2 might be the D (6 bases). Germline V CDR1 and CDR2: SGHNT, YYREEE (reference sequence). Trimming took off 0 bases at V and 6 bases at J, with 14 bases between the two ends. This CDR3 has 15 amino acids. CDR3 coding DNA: TGTGCCAGCAGCTTGGACCCGCGGGGACTTGATACGCAGTATTTT. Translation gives CASSLDPRGLDTQYF.

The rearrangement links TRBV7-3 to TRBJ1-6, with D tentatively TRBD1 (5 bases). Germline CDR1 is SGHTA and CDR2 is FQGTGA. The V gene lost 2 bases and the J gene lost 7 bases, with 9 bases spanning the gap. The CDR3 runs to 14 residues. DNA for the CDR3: TGTGCCAGCAGCTTAGATCCAGGGAATTCACCCCTCCACTTT. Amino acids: CASSLDPGNSPLHF.

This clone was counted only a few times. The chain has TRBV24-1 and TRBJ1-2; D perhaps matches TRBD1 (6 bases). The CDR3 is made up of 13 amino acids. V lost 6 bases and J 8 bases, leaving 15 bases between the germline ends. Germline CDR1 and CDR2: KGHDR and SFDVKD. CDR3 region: CATSKTGLRGYTF. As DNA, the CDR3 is TGTGCCACCAGTAAGACAGGCCTCAGGGGCTACACCTTC.

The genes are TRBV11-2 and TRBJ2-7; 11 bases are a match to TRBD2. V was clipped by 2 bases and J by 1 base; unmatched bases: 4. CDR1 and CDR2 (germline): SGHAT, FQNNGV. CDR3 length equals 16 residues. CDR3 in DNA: TGTGCCAGCAGCTTAATGGCTAGCGGGAGGTCCTACGAGCAGTACTTC. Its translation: CASSLMASGRSYEQYF.

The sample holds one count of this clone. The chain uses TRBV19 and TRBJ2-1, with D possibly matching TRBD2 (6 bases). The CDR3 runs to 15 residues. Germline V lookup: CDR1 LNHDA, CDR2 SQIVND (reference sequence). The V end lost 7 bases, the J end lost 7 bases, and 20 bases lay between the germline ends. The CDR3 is CASTYVPGGWNEQFF. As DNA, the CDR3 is TGTGCCAGTACCTATGTCCCTGGAGGGTGGAATGAGCAGTTCTTC. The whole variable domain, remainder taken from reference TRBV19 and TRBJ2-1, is DGGITQSPKYLFRKEGQNVTLSCEQNLNHDAMYWYRQDPGQGLRLIYYSQIVNDFQKGDIAEGYSVSREKKESFPLTVTSAQKNPTAFYLCASTYVPGGWNEQFFGPGTRLTVL.

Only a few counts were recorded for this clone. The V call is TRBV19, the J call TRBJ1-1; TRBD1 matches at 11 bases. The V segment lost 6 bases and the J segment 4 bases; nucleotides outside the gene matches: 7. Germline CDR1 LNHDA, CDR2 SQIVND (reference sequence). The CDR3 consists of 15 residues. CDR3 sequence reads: CASRSPGTGGTEAFF. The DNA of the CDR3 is TGTGCCAGTAGAAGCCCTGGGACAGGGGGCACTGAAGCTTTCTTT.

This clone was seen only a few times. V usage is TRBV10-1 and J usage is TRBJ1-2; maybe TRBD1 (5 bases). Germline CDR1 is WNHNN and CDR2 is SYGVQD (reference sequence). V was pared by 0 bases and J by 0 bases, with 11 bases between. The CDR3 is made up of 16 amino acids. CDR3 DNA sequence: TGCGCCAGCAGTGAGTCAAGGAGACAGTCTAACTATGGCTACACCTTC. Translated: CASSESRRQSNYGYTF.

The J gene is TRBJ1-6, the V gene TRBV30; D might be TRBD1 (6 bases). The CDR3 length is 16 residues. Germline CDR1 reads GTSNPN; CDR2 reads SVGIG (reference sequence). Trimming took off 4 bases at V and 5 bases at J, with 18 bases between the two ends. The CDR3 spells CAWNVRQVPNNSPLHF. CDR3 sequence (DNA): TGTGCCTGGAATGTGAGACAGGTTCCCAATAATTCACCCCTCCACTTT.

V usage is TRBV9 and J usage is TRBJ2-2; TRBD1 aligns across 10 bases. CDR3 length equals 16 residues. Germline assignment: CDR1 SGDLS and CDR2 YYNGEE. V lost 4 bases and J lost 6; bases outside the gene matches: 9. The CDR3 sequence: CASSQPGQGLSGELFF. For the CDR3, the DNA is TGTGCCAGCAGCCAGCCGGGACAGGGGTTGTCCGGGGAGCTGTTTTTT.

The chain's CDR3 is CASSPSAQPSNYGYTF. The CDR3 coding sequence is TGTGCCAGCTCACCATCGGCACAGCCGAGTAACTATGGCTACACCTTC. The chain employs TRBV18 and TRBJ1-2; D unresolved. The CDR3 has 16 residues. Germline V CDR1 and CDR2: KGHSH, LQKENI. Trimming took off 2 bases at V and 1 base at J, with 14 bases between the two ends. Combining the CDR3 with reference TRBV18 and TRBJ1-2 gives the whole variable domain NAGVMQNPRHLVRRRGQEARLRCSPMKGHSHVYWYRQLPEEGLKFMVYLQKENIIDESGMPKERFSAEFPKEGPSILRIQQVVRGDSAAYFCASSPSAQPSNYGYTFGSGTRLTVV.

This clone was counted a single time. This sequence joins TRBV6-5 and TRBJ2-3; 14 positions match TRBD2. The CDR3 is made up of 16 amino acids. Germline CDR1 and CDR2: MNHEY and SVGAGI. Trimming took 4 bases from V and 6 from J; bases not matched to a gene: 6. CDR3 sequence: CASSSGLAGGPDTQYF. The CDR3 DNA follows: TGTGCCAGCAGTTCAGGACTAGCGGGAGGTCCCGATACGCAGTATTTT.

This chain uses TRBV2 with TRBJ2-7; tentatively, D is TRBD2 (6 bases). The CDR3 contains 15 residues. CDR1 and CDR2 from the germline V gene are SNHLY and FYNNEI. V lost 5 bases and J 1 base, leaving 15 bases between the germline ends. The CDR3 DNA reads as TGTGCCAGCAGTCCCTCGTGGGGGAGGTCCTACGAGCAGTACTTC. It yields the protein CASSPSWGRSYEQYF.

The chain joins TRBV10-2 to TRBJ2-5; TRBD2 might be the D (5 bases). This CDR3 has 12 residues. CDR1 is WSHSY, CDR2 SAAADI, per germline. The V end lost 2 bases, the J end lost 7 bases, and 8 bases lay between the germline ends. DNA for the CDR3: TGCGCCAGCAGTGAGCTGGCGGGGACCCAGTACTTC. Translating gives CASSELAGTQYF.

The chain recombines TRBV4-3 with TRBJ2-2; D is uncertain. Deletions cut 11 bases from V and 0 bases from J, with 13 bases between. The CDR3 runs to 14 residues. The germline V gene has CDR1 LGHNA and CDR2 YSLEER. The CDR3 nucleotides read TGCGCCTGCCGGCAGGATGCGAACACCGGGGAGCTGTTTTTT. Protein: CACRQDANTGELFF.